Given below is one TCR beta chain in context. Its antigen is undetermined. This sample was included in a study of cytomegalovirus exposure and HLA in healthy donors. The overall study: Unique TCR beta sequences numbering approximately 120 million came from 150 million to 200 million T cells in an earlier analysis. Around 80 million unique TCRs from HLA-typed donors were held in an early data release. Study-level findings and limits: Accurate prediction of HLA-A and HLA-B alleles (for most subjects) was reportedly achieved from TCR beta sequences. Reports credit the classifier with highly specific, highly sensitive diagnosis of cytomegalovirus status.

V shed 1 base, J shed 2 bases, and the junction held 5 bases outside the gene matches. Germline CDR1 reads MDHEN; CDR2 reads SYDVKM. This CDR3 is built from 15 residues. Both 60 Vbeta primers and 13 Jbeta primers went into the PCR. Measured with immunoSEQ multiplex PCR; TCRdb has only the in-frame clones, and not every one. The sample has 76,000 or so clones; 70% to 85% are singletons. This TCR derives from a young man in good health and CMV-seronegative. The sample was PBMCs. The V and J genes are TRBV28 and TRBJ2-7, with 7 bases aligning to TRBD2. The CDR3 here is CASSLSSRGTYEQYF. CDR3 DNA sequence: TGTGCCAGCAGTTTATCGTCGCGGGGGACCTACGAGCAGTACTTC. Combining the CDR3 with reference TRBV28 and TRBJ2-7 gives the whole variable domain DVKVTQSSRYLVKRTGEKVFLECVQDMDHENMFWYRQDPGLGLRLIYFSYDVKMKEKGDIPEGYSVSREKKERFSLILESASTNQTSMYLCASSLSSRGTYEQYFGPGTRLTVT.